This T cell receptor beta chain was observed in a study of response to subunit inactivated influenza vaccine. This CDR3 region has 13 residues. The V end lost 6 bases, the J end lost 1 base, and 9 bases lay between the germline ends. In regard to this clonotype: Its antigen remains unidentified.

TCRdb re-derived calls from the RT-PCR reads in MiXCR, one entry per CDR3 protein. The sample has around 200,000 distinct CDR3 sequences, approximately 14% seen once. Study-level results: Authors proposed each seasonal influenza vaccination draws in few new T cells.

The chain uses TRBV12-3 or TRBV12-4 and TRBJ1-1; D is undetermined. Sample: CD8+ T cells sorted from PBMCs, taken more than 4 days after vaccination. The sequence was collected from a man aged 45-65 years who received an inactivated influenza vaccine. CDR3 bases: TGTGCCAGCAGGAAGAACAGGAACACTGAAGCTTTCTTT. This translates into CASRKNRNTEAFF.